The 8 T cell receptor beta chains below were found in one sample sequenced in a study of T cell responses to AZD1222 COVID-19 vaccine. Generated by immunoSEQ multiplex PCR, the TCRdb table keeps only in-frame clones and is missing some. The data hold about 160,000 clones, with around 90% observed a single time. The sequenced sample was peripheral blood, obtained on day 0 of MenACWY control vaccination. Every receptor here comes from an adult in good health.

The J gene is TRBJ2-3, the V gene TRBV27, with D maybe TRBD2 (6 bases). CDR1 is MNHEY, CDR2 SMNVEV, per germline (reference sequence). The germline V and J ends were trimmed by 6 bases and 3 bases, with 13 bases remaining between them. This CDR3 region has 14 residues. CDR3 amino acids: CASRLGSRTDTQYF. CDR3 DNA sequence: TGTGCCAGCAGACTCGGGAGTAGAACAGATACGCAGTATTTT.

The rearrangement links TRBV7-3 to TRBJ2-2; TRBD1 or TRBD2 may be the D gene (5 bases each). The V end was cut by 5 bases, the J end by 4 bases, with 17 bases between. Germline V gene lookup returns CDR1 SGHTA and CDR2 FQGTGA. This CDR3 contains 16 residues. The CDR3 region has the DNA TGTGCCAGCAGCCAACCGGGACGGCAGGCCACCGGGGAGCTGTTTTTT. This encodes CASSQPGRQATGELFF.

The V call is TRBV20-1, the J call TRBJ2-3; D might be TRBD2 (6 bases). The germline V gene encodes CDR1 DFQATT and CDR2 SNEGSKA (reference sequence). V was shortened by 3 bases and J by 6 bases, with 16 bases between the two germline ends. The CDR3 length is 14 residues. This CDR3 is CSASPGIAADTQYF. The CDR3 coding sequence is TGCAGTGCTAGTCCGGGAATAGCGGCGGATACGCAGTATTTT.

The V and J genes are TRBV9 and TRBJ2-3; 8 nucleotides line up with TRBD1. J gave up 3 bases and V 7 bases, and 4 bases lay outside the gene matches. In germline, CDR1 is SGDLS, CDR2 YYNGEE. The CDR3 totals 13 residues. CDR3 in amino acids: CASGRGLTDTQYF. For the CDR3, the DNA is TGTGCCAGCGGCAGGGGGCTGACAGATACGCAGTATTTT.

The chain carries TRBV18 and TRBJ2-1; 9 nucleotides line up with TRBD1. CDR3 size: 15 residues. Trimming at V came to 2 bases and at J to 8 bases, leaving 7 bases not matched to a gene. Germline V gives CDR1 KGHSH, CDR2 LQKENI. CDR3 residues: CASSPVQGARDEQFF. The CDR3 nucleotides are TGTGCCAGCTCACCAGTACAGGGGGCAAGGGATGAGCAGTTCTTC.

In its sample, this clone was seen a few times. This chain joins TRBV19 and TRBJ2-7; D ambiguous. The CDR3 contains 16 residues. The V end lost 3 bases, the J end lost 0 bases, and 15 bases lay between the germline ends. Germline V gene sequence: CDR1 LNHDA, CDR2 SQIVND (reference sequence). CDR3 loop: CASSIRAGQSSYEQYF. DNA of the CDR3: TGTGCCAGTAGTATTCGAGCCGGCCAGAGCTCCTACGAGCAGTACTTC.

This clone was detected once. The V call is TRBV10-3, the J call TRBJ1-2, with D perhaps TRBD1 (6 bases). The CDR3 contains 16 residues. Germline lookup yields CDR1 ENHRY and CDR2 SYGVKD. V was cut by 7 bases and J by 8 bases, with 26 bases left in between. This chain's CDR3 is CAITDPGHGLEGGYTF. The CDR3 nucleotides read TGTGCCATCACCGACCCGGGACACGGTCTTGAAGGGGGCTACACCTTC.

This chain links TRBV28 with TRBJ1-5; weak D call: TRBD1 (6 bases). The germline CDR1 and CDR2 sequences are MDHEN and SYDVKM. There are 15 residues in the CDR3. Trimming shortened V by 5 bases and J by 9 bases, and 20 bases separated the two germline ends. The CDR3 DNA follows: TGTGCCAGCAGTACCCCGGGTCAGGGGCCACGGCCCCAGCATTTT. Residues: CASSTPGQGPRPQHF. Together with reference TRBV28 and TRBJ1-5, the CDR3 gives the full variable domain: DVKVTQSSRYLVKRTGEKVFLECVQDMDHENMFWYRQDPGLGLRLIYFSYDVKMKEKGDIPEGYSVSREKKERFSLILESASTNQTSMYLCASSTPGQGPRPQHFGDGTRLSIL.